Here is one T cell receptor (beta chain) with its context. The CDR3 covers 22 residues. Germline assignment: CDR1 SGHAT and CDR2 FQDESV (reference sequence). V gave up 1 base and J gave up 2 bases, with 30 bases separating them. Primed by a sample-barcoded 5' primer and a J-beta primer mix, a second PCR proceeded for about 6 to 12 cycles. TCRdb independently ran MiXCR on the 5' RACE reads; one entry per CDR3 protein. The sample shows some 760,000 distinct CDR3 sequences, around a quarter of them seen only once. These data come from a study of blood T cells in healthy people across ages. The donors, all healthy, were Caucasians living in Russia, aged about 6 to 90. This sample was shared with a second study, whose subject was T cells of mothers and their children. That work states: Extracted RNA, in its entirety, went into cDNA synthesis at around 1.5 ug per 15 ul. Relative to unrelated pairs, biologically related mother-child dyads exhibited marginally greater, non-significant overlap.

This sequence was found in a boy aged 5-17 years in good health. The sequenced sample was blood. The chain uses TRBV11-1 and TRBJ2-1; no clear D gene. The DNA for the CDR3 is TGTGCCAGCAGCTTAGTCTTGGGCCCTGGGTCGGTTATGGCAGGCCCCTACAATGAGCAGTTCTTC. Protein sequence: CASSLVLGPGSVMAGPYNEQFF.